A selection of T cell receptor beta chains follows, all from one sample in a study of T cells after yellow fever vaccination. TCRdb itself ran the 5' RACE reads through MiXCR, one entry per CDR3 protein. The sample lists a few hundred thousand distinct CDR3 sequences, roughly 11% occurring once. Sequencing used PBMCs, obtained on the day of the first yellow fever vaccination. All receptors derive from a man aged 18 to 29 who received the YFV17D yellow fever vaccine. The CDR3 runs from the conserved cysteine through the conserved F or W. A D gene is named only where the DNA matches it firmly. Some rows have no size entry. The others give once, few or many, or a class for an expanded clone.

v_gene	abundance	j_gene	d_gene	CDR3aa	CDR3nt
TRBV29-1	-	TRBJ2-3	-	CSIRTSHLTDTQYF	TGCAGCATCCGGACCTCGCATCTCACAGATACGCAGTATTTT
TRBV10-3	-	TRBJ1-1	-	CATLQGENTEAFF	TGTGCCACCCTACAGGGTGAGAACACTGAAGCTTTCTTT
TRBV3-1	-	TRBJ1-2	-	CASSWGGIINYGYTF	TGTGCCAGCAGCTGGGGAGGGATAATTAACTATGGCTACACCTTC
TRBV7-9	many	TRBJ2-1	-	CASSFVNEQFF	TGTGCCAGCAGCTTTGTTAATGAGCAGTTCTTC
TRBV5-4	-	TRBJ2-5	TRBD1	CASSPTSGQGSETQYF	TGTGCCAGCAGCCCGACATCTGGACAGGGTTCGGAGACCCAGTACTTC
TRBV5-6	few	TRBJ1-5	-	CASSLLRASNQPQHF	TGTGCCAGCAGCTTGCTTCGGGCGAGCAATCAGCCCCAGCATTTT
TRBV12-3/TRBV12-4	-	TRBJ2-5	TRBD1	CASSLLRTGNQETQYF	TGTGCCAGCAGTTTATTACGGACAGGGAACCAAGAGACCCAGTACTTC
TRBV19	-	TRBJ2-7	-	CASRHRDGSYEQYF	TGTGCCAGTAGGCACCGGGACGGCAGCTACGAGCAGTACTTC
TRBV28	many	TRBJ1-1	-	CASRIRDTEAFF	TGTGCCAGCAGGATTCGTGACACTGAAGCTTTCTTT
TRBV4-1	few	TRBJ2-5	-	CASSQLGLSQETQYF	TGCGCCAGCAGCCAGCTCGGTCTCTCCCAAGAGACCCAGTACTTC
TRBV18	-	TRBJ1-1	-	CASSPFDWDTEAFF	TGTGCCAGCTCACCTTTCGACTGGGACACTGAAGCTTTCTTT
TRBV12-5	few	TRBJ2-3	TRBD1	CASAAWTGARFTDTQYF	TGTGCTAGTGCCGCCTGGACAGGGGCGAGGTTCACAGATACGCAGTATTTT
TRBV24-1	-	TRBJ2-2	-	CATSQQGRTGELFF	TGTGCCACCAGTCAGCAGGGCCGAACCGGGGAGCTGTTTTTT
TRBV7-2	many	TRBJ2-1	TRBD2	CASSPTSGGYNEQFF	TGTGCCAGCAGTCCGACTAGCGGGGGATACAATGAGCAGTTCTTC
TRBV5-1	few	TRBJ2-7	-	CASGTGFYEQYF	TGCGCCAGCGGAACAGGGTTCTACGAGCAGTACTTC
TRBV7-2	-	TRBJ2-3	TRBD2	CASSLGGSLMDTQYF	TGTGCCAGCAGCCTCGGGGGGTCATTAATGGATACGCAGTATTTT
TRBV6-5	-	TRBJ2-3	-	CASSYPKTEESTDTQYF	TGTGCCAGCAGTTACCCTAAAACAGAAGAGAGCACAGATACGCAGTATTTT
TRBV6-5	few	TRBJ1-2	-	CASSYSGTNYGYTF	TGTGCCAGCAGTTACAGCGGGACCAACTATGGCTACACCTTC
TRBV20-1	-	TRBJ2-1	-	CSARGGPLDNEQFF	TGCAGTGCGAGGGGGGGGCCTTTGGACAATGAGCAGTTCTTC
TRBV20-1	-	TRBJ2-7	-	CSARDPTGYYEQYF	TGCAGTGCTAGAGATCCTACAGGGTACTACGAGCAGTACTTC
TRBV13	-	TRBJ2-1	TRBD2	CASSFMELAGGRSYNEQFF	TGTGCCAGCAGCTTCATGGAACTAGCGGGGGGCCGTTCCTACAATGAGCAGTTCTTC
TRBV5-6	-	TRBJ1-1	-	CASSLSIQGLLTEAFF	TGTGCCAGCAGCTTATCAATCCAGGGACTTTTAACTGAAGCTTTCTTT
TRBV20-1	-	TRBJ1-3	TRBD1	CSASEGAISGNTIYF	TGCAGTGCTAGCGAGGGGGCGATCTCTGGAAACACCATATATTTT
TRBV3-1	many	TRBJ2-1	TRBD2	CATGGDDNEQFF	TGTGCGACGGGGGGTGACGACAATGAGCAGTTCTTC
TRBV7-9	-	TRBJ2-3	-	CASSFETGRSDTQYF	TGTGCCAGCAGCTTTGAAACAGGGCGGTCAGATACGCAGTATTTT
TRBV6-5	-	TRBJ2-1	-	CASSYNPGGGEQFF	TGTGCCAGCAGTTACAACCCGGGGGGCGGTGAGCAGTTCTTC
TRBV27	-	TRBJ1-4	TRBD1	CASSLGQGAQKLFF	TGTGCCAGCAGTTTGGGACAGGGGGCCCAAAAACTGTTTTTT
TRBV7-2	few	TRBJ2-1	TRBD1	CASSLGTGSRGEQFF	TGTGCCAGCAGCTTAGGGACAGGTAGTCGGGGTGAGCAGTTCTTC
TRBV7-2	-	TRBJ1-5	-	CASCLTSNQPQHF	TGTGCCAGCTGCCTCACTAGCAATCAGCCCCAGCATTTT
TRBV3-1	many	TRBJ2-5	TRBD1	CASSQTGDLQETQYF	TGTGCCAGCAGCCAAACAGGGGACCTCCAAGAGACCCAGTACTTC
TRBV5-1	-	TRBJ2-3	TRBD1	CASSLGQGETDTQYF	TGCGCCAGCAGCTTGGGACAGGGTGAGACAGATACGCAGTATTTT
TRBV10-3	few	TRBJ2-2	-	CAISEGQGFGELFF	TGTGCCATCAGTGAGGGCCAGGGTTTCGGGGAGCTGTTTTTT
TRBV7-2	-	TRBJ1-6	-	CASSPGIGDARLF	TGTGCCAGCAGCCCGGGTATAGGGGACGCCAGGTTATTT
TRBV21-1	-	TRBJ2-5	-	CASSKDRGRKTQYF	TGTGCCAGCAGCAAAGACCGAGGGCGAAAGACCCAGTACTTC
TRBV5-1	-	TRBJ2-2	TRBD2	CASLSGTNTGELFF	TGCGCCAGCCTTAGCGGGACTAACACCGGGGAGCTGTTTTTT
TRBV13	many	TRBJ2-7	-	CASSFGLSSYEQYF	TGTGCCAGCAGCTTCGGCCTAAGCTCCTACGAGCAGTACTTC
TRBV12-3/TRBV12-4	few	TRBJ2-1	TRBD1	CASSFRVALDRGRVNEQFF	TGTGCCAGCAGTTTTCGGGTCGCCCTGGACAGGGGGCGCGTCAATGAGCAGTTCTTC
TRBV7-8	-	TRBJ1-4	TRBD1	CASSLSRGRESNEKLFF	TGTGCCAGCAGCTTATCCAGGGGGCGCGAGTCTAATGAAAAACTGTTTTTT
TRBV11-2	-	TRBJ1-4	TRBD1	CASSSPQGVVEKLFF	TGTGCCAGCAGCTCACCACAGGGGGTTGTCGAAAAACTGTTTTTT
TRBV9	-	TRBJ1-5	-	CASSLFQDVGNQPQHF	TGTGCCAGCAGCTTATTCCAGGACGTGGGGAATCAGCCCCAGCATTTT
TRBV7-2	few	TRBJ2-7	-	CASSLTGADYEQYF	TGTGCCAGCAGCTTGACGGGGGCAGACTACGAGCAGTACTTC
TRBV4-2	-	TRBJ2-7	-	CASSQDLQGTYEQYF	TGTGCCAGCAGCCAAGATTTACAGGGAACCTACGAGCAGTACTTC
TRBV7-2	many	TRBJ2-5	-	CASSPHYGQTQYF	TGTGCCAGCAGCCCCCACTATGGACAGACCCAGTACTTC
TRBV12-3/TRBV12-4	many	TRBJ1-4	-	CASSFINQGEKLFF	TGTGCCAGCAGTTTTATAAATCAAGGAGAAAAACTGTTTTTT
TRBV5-1	many	TRBJ2-5	-	CASSFDSQETQYF	TGCGCCAGCAGCTTTGACAGTCAAGAGACCCAGTACTTC
TRBV18	-	TRBJ1-5	-	CASSRDRINQPQHF	TGTGCCAGCTCACGAGACAGGATTAATCAGCCCCAGCATTTT
TRBV6-5	-	TRBJ1-5	-	CASSYSFSGSYSNQPQHF	TGTGCCAGCAGTTACTCTTTTTCAGGGAGCTATAGCAATCAGCCCCAGCATTTT
TRBV18	few	TRBJ1-5	TRBD1	CASSRDRGQVNQPQHF	TGTGCCAGCTCACGAGACAGGGGGCAGGTCAATCAGCCCCAGCATTTT
TRBV20-1	many	TRBJ1-3	-	CSASRFSSGNTIYF	TGCAGTGCTAGTAGGTTTTCCTCTGGAAACACCATATATTTT
TRBV6-5	few	TRBJ2-3	-	CASSWTANPTDTQYF	TGTGCCAGCAGTTGGACTGCCAACCCCACAGATACGCAGTATTTT
TRBV12-5	many	TRBJ2-5	-	CASSATQETQYF	TGTGCTAGCTCCGCGACTCAGGAGACCCAGTACTTC
TRBV5-1	-	TRBJ1-1	TRBD1	CASSLLPGGSGTEAFF	TGCGCCAGCAGCTTGTTGCCAGGGGGCTCGGGCACTGAAGCTTTCTTT